The entry below describes one TCR beta chain. CD8+ and CD4+ blood T cells underwent TCR beta sequencing. RNA amounts of 0.5 to 1 ug underwent reverse transcription with random hexamers. It was immunoSEQ multiplex PCR that amplified TCR beta CDR3 across 54 Vbeta and 13 Jbeta. TCRdb re-analysed the immunoSEQ multiplex PCR reads in MiXCR, keeping a single row per CDR3 protein. This sample has approximately 140,000 distinct CDR3 sequences, with over 75% found just once. This sample is drawn from a study of CD8 T cells in Susac syndrome. This receptor was obtained from a human donor with multiple sclerosis. The sequenced sample consisted of CD8+ T cells from PBMCs.

CDR3: CASSPTGVDQPQHF. The CDR3 DNA reads as TGTGCCAGCAGTCCTACAGGGGTTGATCAGCCCCAGCATTTT. V gene TRBV6-5 combines with J gene TRBJ1-5, with 7 positions matching TRBD1. The J segment lost 5 bases and the V segment lost 5 bases, leaving 6 bases of the junction unmatched. The CDR3 runs to 14 residues. Germline assignment: CDR1 MNHEY and CDR2 SVGAGI.